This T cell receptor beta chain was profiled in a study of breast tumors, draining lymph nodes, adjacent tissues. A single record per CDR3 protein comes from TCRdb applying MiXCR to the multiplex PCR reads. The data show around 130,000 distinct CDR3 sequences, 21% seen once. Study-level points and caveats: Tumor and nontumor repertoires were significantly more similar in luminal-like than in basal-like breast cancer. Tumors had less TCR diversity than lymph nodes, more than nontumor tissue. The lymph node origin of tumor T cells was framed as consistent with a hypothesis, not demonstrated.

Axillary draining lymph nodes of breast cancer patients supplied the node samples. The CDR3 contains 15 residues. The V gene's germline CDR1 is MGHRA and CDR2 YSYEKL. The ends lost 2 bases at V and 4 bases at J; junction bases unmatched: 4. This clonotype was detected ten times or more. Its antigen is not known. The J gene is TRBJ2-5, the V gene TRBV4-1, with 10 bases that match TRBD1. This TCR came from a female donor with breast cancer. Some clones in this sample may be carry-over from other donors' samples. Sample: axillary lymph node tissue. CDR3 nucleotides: TGCGCCAGCAGCCAACGGGACAGGGGACGAGAGACCCAGTACTTC. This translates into CASSQRDRGRETQYF.